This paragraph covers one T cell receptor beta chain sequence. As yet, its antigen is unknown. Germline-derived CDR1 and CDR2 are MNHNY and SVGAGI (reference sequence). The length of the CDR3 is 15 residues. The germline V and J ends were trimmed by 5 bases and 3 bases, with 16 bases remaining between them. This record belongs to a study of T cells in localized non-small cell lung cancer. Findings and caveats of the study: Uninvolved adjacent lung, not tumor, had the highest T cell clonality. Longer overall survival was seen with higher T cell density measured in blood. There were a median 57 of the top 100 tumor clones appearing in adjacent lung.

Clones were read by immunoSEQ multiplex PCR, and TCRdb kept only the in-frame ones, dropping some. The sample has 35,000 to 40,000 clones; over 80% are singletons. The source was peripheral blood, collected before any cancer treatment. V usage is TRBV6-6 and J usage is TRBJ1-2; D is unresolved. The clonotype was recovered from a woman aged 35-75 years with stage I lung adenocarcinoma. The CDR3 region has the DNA TGTGCCAGCAGTCCCCGAATCTACCAGGACTATGGCTACACCTTC. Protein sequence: CASSPRIYQDYGYTF.